The 26 T cell receptor beta chains below all came from one sample that was sequenced in a study of blood T cell repertoires in COVID-19. The protocol was immunoSEQ multiplex PCR, while the TCRdb copy is restricted to in-frame clones and leaves out a portion. The sample yields some 89,000 clones, roughly four fifths seen once. Sequenced: peripheral blood. The receptors derive from an elderly woman with acute or convalescent COVID-19.

V gene TRBV28 combines with J gene TRBJ2-2; TRBD2 is a possible D gene (6 bases). Germline values: CDR1 MDHEN, CDR2 SYDVKM. V gave up 5 bases and J gave up 0 bases, with 7 bases separating them. The CDR3 contains 14 residues. The CDR3 DNA sequence: TGTGCCAGCAGTGCGGGACCGAACACCGGGGAGCTGTTTTTT. As protein: CASSAGPNTGELFF.

The rearrangement uses TRBV6-5 and TRBJ2-5; possible D gene TRBD1, 6 bases. Trimming removed 6 bases from V and 4 bases from J, with 12 bases in between. This CDR3 is 13 amino acids long. Germline assignment: CDR1 MNHEY and CDR2 SVGAGI. The CDR3 DNA is TGTGCCAGCAGCCTTAGGGGGTTAGAGACCCAGTACTTC. It translates to CASSLRGLETQYF.

The rearrangement uses TRBV19 and TRBJ2-7, with D possibly being TRBD1 (6 bases). The CDR3 consists of 14 residues. V lost 3 bases and J lost 0, with 9 bases in between. In germline, CDR1 is LNHDA, CDR2 SQIVND (reference sequence). The CDR3 sequence is CASSIQGYSYEQYF. Here the CDR3 DNA reads TGTGCCAGTAGTATCCAGGGGTACTCCTACGAGCAGTACTTC.

This chain links TRBV5-1 with TRBJ1-6; 10 bases fit TRBD1. The CDR3 is 15 amino acids. Per germline, CDR1 SGHRS and CDR2 YFSETQ. The junction had 6 bases not matched to a gene; V was cut back by 4 bases and J by 8 bases. In DNA, the CDR3 is TGCGCCAGCAGCGAGAGGACAGGGGGAGATTCACCCCTCCACTTT. It is translated as CASSERTGGDSPLHF.

The V and J genes are TRBV9 and TRBJ2-1; possible D gene TRBD2, 6 bases. Germline V CDR1 and CDR2: SGDLS, YYNGEE. With 5 bases removed from V and 0 bases from J, the gap between germline ends came to 12 bases. This CDR3 spans 15 amino acids. CDR3 DNA sequence: TGTGCCAGCAGTCTCCTCGGGGGCTCCTACAATGAGCAGTTCTTC. Protein sequence: CASSLLGGSYNEQFF.

The chain uses TRBV2 and TRBJ1-1; 9 bases align to TRBD1. Germline lookup yields CDR1 SNHLY and CDR2 FYNNEI. V lost 6 bases and J lost 4; bases outside the gene matches: 0. CDR3 length: 12 amino acids. The CDR3 bases are TGTGCCAGCAGGGACAGGGGCACTGAAGCTTTCTTT. Amino acid sequence: CASRDRGTEAFF.

This clone came up once. V is TRBV5-4 and J is TRBJ2-7; D may be TRBD2 (5 bases). Germline V lookup: CDR1 SGHNT, CDR2 YYREEE (reference sequence). Trimming pared 0 bases from V and 0 bases from J, leaving 10 bases between. The CDR3 is 15 residues long. CDR3 nucleotides: TGTGCCAGCAGCTTGGGCGGGCCCTTCTCCTACGAGCAGTACTTC. It yields the protein CASSLGGPFSYEQYF.

The chain carries TRBV27 and TRBJ2-1; TRBD2 aligns across 11 bases. The V gene's germline CDR1 is MNHEY and CDR2 SMNVEV (reference sequence). The CDR3 loop spans 15 amino acids. The J segment lost 7 bases and the V segment lost 6 bases, leaving 8 bases of the junction unmatched. The CDR3 is CASSLLAGVGNEQFF. In nucleotides, the CDR3 is TGTGCCAGCAGCTTACTAGCGGGAGTAGGTAATGAGCAGTTCTTC.

This chain connects TRBV2 to TRBJ2-1; 12 bases are shared with TRBD2. Unmatched junction bases numbered 9, after V lost 6 bases and J lost 9 bases. In germline, CDR1 is SNHLY, CDR2 FYNNEI. The CDR3 loop spans 15 amino acids. The CDR3 DNA sequence: TGTGCCAGCAGGGCGACTAGCGGGAGTTTGGCTGAGCAGTTCTTC. It specifies CASRATSGSLAEQFF. Full variable domain (missing parts from reference TRBV2 and TRBJ2-1): EPEVTQTPSHQVTQMGQEVILRCVPISNHLYFYWYRQILGQKVEFLVSFYNNEISEKSEIFDDQFSVERPDGSNFTLKIRSTKLEDSAMYFCASRATSGSLAEQFFGPGTRLTVL.

The chain is built from TRBV9 and TRBJ2-3; 7 bases line up with TRBD2. V gave up 4 bases and J gave up 5 bases; unmatched junction bases: 4. The CDR3 has 13 amino acids. Germline values: CDR1 SGDLS, CDR2 YYNGEE. CDR3 bases: TGTGCCAGCAGCCGCACGGGGGGAGATACGCAGTATTTT. Translated, it gives CASSRTGGDTQYF.

J is TRBJ1-5 and V is TRBV3-1 (or the pseudogene TRBV3-2); D may be TRBD1 (6 bases). Per the germline V gene, CDR1 is LGHDT and CDR2 is YNNKEL (reference sequence). V gave up 1 base and J gave up 7 bases, with 11 bases separating them. The CDR3 has 14 residues. Here the CDR3 DNA reads TGTGCCAGCAGCCAAGTAGGGGGTAGACAGCCCCAGCATTTT. It is translated as CASSQVGGRQPQHF.

The rearrangement uses TRBV24-1 and TRBJ2-3; tentative D call: TRBD2 (5 bases). Germline CDR1 and CDR2: KGHDR and SFDVKD. Deletions cut 4 bases from V and 4 bases from J, with 11 bases between. CDR3 length: 14 residues. The CDR3 is CATSDPGISDTQYF. As DNA, the CDR3 is TGTGCCACCAGTGACCCCGGGATTTCAGATACGCAGTATTTT.

The rearrangement joins TRBV19 to TRBJ2-3; tentative D call: TRBD2 (6 bases). This CDR3 has 14 residues. Germline V gene sequence: CDR1 LNHDA, CDR2 SQIVND (reference sequence). V dropped 1 base and J dropped 6 bases, with 11 bases sitting between them. The DNA of the CDR3 is TGTGCCAGTAGTATAGCGGCGGGGATGGATACGCAGTATTTT. It specifies CASSIAAGMDTQYF.

This clone has just one count. This chain connects TRBV6-1 to TRBJ2-3; 12 bases fit TRBD2. The J segment lost 0 bases and the V segment lost 4 bases, leaving 8 bases of the junction unmatched. The germline V gene has CDR1 MNHNS and CDR2 SASEGT. The CDR3 extends over 18 amino acids. The CDR3 is CASSGGLAGRPSTDTQYF. CDR3 nucleotide sequence: TGTGCCAGCAGTGGAGGACTAGCGGGGCGTCCTAGCACAGATACGCAGTATTTT.

V gene TRBV9 combines with J gene TRBJ2-3; no firm D call. The CDR3 loop spans 13 amino acids. V lost 0 bases, J lost 6 bases, and 8 bases lay in between. Looked up from germline, CDR1 is SGDLS and CDR2 is YYNGEE. The CDR3 region is CASSVDMSDTQYF. As DNA, the CDR3 is TGTGCCAGCAGCGTAGATATGTCCGATACGCAGTATTTT.

This clone appeared once. V is TRBV28 and J is TRBJ2-3, with TRBD1 identical over 10 bases. CDR3 length equals 15 residues. The germline gives CDR1 MDHEN, CDR2 SYDVKM. After removal of 3 bases from V and 3 bases from J, the junction contained 3 bases not matched to a gene. Here the CDR3 DNA reads TGTGCCAGCAGTTTGGCGGGACAGGGGACAGATACGCAGTATTTT. Amino acids: CASSLAGQGTDTQYF.

This rearrangement joins TRBV24-1 to TRBJ2-7; 9 bases map to TRBD2. Germline CDR1 and CDR2: KGHDR and SFDVKD. The CDR3 has 16 residues. Trimming took 3 bases from V and 4 from J; bases not matched to a gene: 9. The CDR3 reads CATSDPTSGGGYEQYF. The CDR3 DNA reads as TGTGCCACCAGTGATCCGACTAGCGGCGGGGGGTACGAGCAGTACTTC.

The chain couples TRBV7-9 to TRBJ2-5; maybe TRBD1 (6 bases). The CDR3 loop spans 15 amino acids. With 1 base removed from V and 4 bases from J, the gap between germline ends came to 13 bases. Germline assignment: CDR1 SEHNR and CDR2 FQNEAQ (reference sequence). The CDR3 region is CASSLGRVGGETQYF. Written as DNA, the CDR3 is TGTGCCAGCAGCTTAGGACGAGTAGGGGGAGAGACCCAGTACTTC. Supplemented by reference TRBV7-9 and TRBJ2-5, the full variable domain reads DTGVSQNPRHKITKRGQNVTFRCDPISEHNRLYWYRQTLGQGPEFLTYFQNEAQLEKSRLLSDRFSAERPKGSFSTLEIQRTEQGDSAMYLCASSLGRVGGETQYFGPGTRLLVL.

The chain links TRBV19 to TRBJ2-1; 7 positions match TRBD2. Looked up from germline, CDR1 is LNHDA and CDR2 is SQIVND (reference sequence). Germline trimming cut 3 bases from V and 5 bases from J; bases unmatched to any gene: 7. The CDR3 sequence is 15 residues long. The CDR3: CASSIRGTTNNEQFF. The DNA for the CDR3 is TGTGCCAGTAGTATCCGGGGGACTACGAACAATGAGCAGTTCTTC. The full variable domain, its missing parts supplied by reference TRBV19 and TRBJ2-1, is DGGITQSPKYLFRKEGQNVTLSCEQNLNHDAMYWYRQDPGQGLRLIYYSQIVNDFQKGDIAEGYSVSREKKESFPLTVTSAQKNPTAFYLCASSIRGTTNNEQFFGPGTRLTVL.

This sequence joins TRBV5-1 and TRBJ1-3; D is perhaps TRBD1 (5 bases). Germline V gene data show CDR1 as SGHRS and CDR2 as YFSETQ. Trimming cost V 0 bases and J 1 base, with 11 bases left between them. The CDR3 runs to 16 residues. This CDR3 reads CASSLDPGISGNTIYF. CDR3 nucleotide sequence: TGCGCCAGCAGCTTGGACCCAGGGATTTCTGGAAACACCATATATTTT.

The chain has TRBV6-5 and TRBJ1-2; TRBD1 agrees at 9 bases. The CDR3 contains 14 residues. The V and J ends lost 5 bases and 3 bases, in that order; junction bases with no gene match: 4. The germline CDR1 and CDR2 sequences are MNHEY and SVGAGI. This chain's CDR3 is CASSPGQGYYGYTF. CDR3 DNA sequence: TGTGCCAGCAGTCCGGGACAGGGATACTATGGCTACACCTTC.

V usage is TRBV6-6 and J usage is TRBJ1-1; tentative D call: TRBD1 (5 bases). V shed 5 bases and J shed 0 bases, with 7 bases lying between them. The CDR3 spans 13 residues. Germline assignment: CDR1 MNHNY and CDR2 SVGAGI (reference sequence). This chain's CDR3 is CASSQQVNTEAFF. The CDR3 DNA reads as TGTGCCAGCAGTCAACAGGTGAACACTGAAGCTTTCTTT.

This chain connects TRBV3-1 (or the pseudogene TRBV3-2) to TRBJ1-1, with D tentatively TRBD1 (5 bases). This CDR3 spans 17 amino acids. The germline V gene encodes CDR1 LGHDT and CDR2 YNNKEL (reference sequence). Deletions cut 1 base from V and 0 bases from J, with 15 bases between. CDR3: CASSQVLAAGVNTEAFF. CDR3 in DNA: TGTGCCAGCAGCCAAGTACTAGCGGCGGGGGTGAACACTGAAGCTTTCTTT.

This clone came up once. J is TRBJ2-1 and V is TRBV5-1; the match to TRBD2 covers 11 bases. CDR1 and CDR2 (germline): SGHRS, YFSETQ. The CDR3 is 17 residues long. With 0 bases clipped from V and 4 bases from J, the junction kept 6 bases outside the gene matches. CDR3 residues: CASSLGAGTSGYNEQFF. The CDR3 DNA reads as TGCGCCAGCAGCTTGGGGGCGGGGACTAGCGGATACAATGAGCAGTTCTTC.

The chain employs TRBV19 and TRBJ1-5, with no clear D. The V and J ends lost 3 bases and 6 bases respectively, with 15 bases between them. Germline CDR1 LNHDA, CDR2 SQIVND (reference sequence). CDR3 length: 15 amino acids. Here the CDR3 reads CASSMSSSRGQPQHF. The CDR3, as DNA: TGTGCCAGTAGTATGTCGTCCAGTCGGGGTCAGCCCCAGCATTTT.

This chain uses TRBV6-1 with TRBJ1-1; 7 bases agree with TRBD1. Germline values: CDR1 MNHNS, CDR2 SASEGT. V trimming: 2 bases; J trimming: 0 bases; junction bases outside the gene matches: 6. The CDR3 is made up of 16 amino acids. Here the CDR3 reads CASSETGTALNTEAFF. In DNA form, the CDR3 reads TGTGCCAGCAGTGAAACCGGGACAGCCTTGAACACTGAAGCTTTCTTT.